These 25 T cell receptor beta chains originate from one sample sequenced in a study of vaccination effects on CD4 cells after COVID-19. Data came from immunoSEQ multiplex PCR; TCRdb stores just in-frame clones and leaves some out. In the table there are around 70,000 clones, roughly three quarters of which are singletons. No antigens are known for them. Following a 10-day culture, CD4+ T cells were purified. The material was CD4+ T cells from PBMCs cultured without peptide, obtained before COVID-19 vaccination. These receptors came from a human donor who received a COVID-19 vaccine.

The chain uses TRBV21-1 and TRBJ2-5; the table names TRBD1, a call not compared with the DNA. TRBV21-1 is termed a pseudogene. This CDR3 spans 15 amino acids. The CDR3 nucleotides are TGTGCCAGCAGCAACAAACAGGAAAATCAAGAGACCCAGTACTTC. It yields the protein CASSNKQENQETQYF.

The V and J genes are TRBV21-1 and TRBJ2-1; the table's D call, TRBD2, has no DNA check behind it. TRBV21-1 is given as a pseudogene. The CDR3 length is 17 residues. The CDR3: CASTDLLAGGPYNEQFF. In DNA, the CDR3 is TGTGCCAGCACCGACCTGCTGGCGGGGGGGCCTTACAATGAGCAGTTCTTC.

This clone was found once. The chain recombines TRBV7-3 with TRBJ1-1; TRBD1 agrees at 7 bases. This CDR3 is 14 amino acids long. V shed 3 bases and J 1 base; nucleotides not matched to a gene: 2. Germline assignment: CDR1 SGHTA and CDR2 FQGTGA. CDR3 loop: CASSLGQSNTEAFF. Here the CDR3 DNA reads TGTGCCAGCAGCTTGGGACAGTCGAACACTGAAGCTTTCTTT.

The CDR3 sequence: CASSRTSGGARETQYF. The CDR3 nucleotides are TGTGCCAGCAGCCGAACTAGCGGGGGGGCCCGGGAGACCCAGTACTTC. The chain recombines TRBV3-1 (or the pseudogene TRBV3-2) with TRBJ2-5; 13 bases line up with TRBD2. The CDR3 runs 16 residues. With 4 bases clipped from V and 5 bases from J, the junction kept 7 bases outside the gene matches. Germline-derived CDR1 and CDR2 are LGHDT and YNNKEL (reference sequence).

The chain carries TRBV25-1 and TRBJ1-3, with a possible D match to TRBD1 (5 bases). The CDR3 is 13 residues long. Germline V CDR1 and CDR2: MGHDK, SYGVNS. Trimming shortened V by 7 bases and J by 0 bases, and 7 bases separated the two germline ends. CDR3 DNA: TGTGCCAGCACCAGGGACTCTGGAAACACCATATATTTT. This sequence encodes CASTRDSGNTIYF.

The chain is built from TRBV30 and TRBJ1-5; D call uncertain. Germline CDR1 is GTSNPN and CDR2 is SVGIG (reference sequence). This CDR3 region has 13 residues. Trimming took off 1 base at V and 7 bases at J, with 11 bases between the two ends. The CDR3 nucleotides read TGTGCCTGGAGTGGAACTAGCAGGCAGCCCCAGCATTTT. Encoded protein: CAWSGTSRQPQHF.

This clone appeared a few times. The genes are TRBV30 and TRBJ1-2; no firm D call. Trimming stripped 0 bases from V and 6 bases from J, with 14 bases between. The germline gives CDR1 GTSNPN, CDR2 SVGIG (reference sequence). The CDR3 loop spans 14 amino acids. CDR3 loop: CAWSVSRAGNGYTF. In nucleotides, the CDR3 is TGTGCCTGGAGTGTATCTAGGGCAGGAAATGGCTACACCTTC.

This chain connects TRBV5-4 to TRBJ2-3; no firm D call. CDR3 size: 14 residues. From germline, CDR1 is SGHNT and CDR2 YYREEE (reference sequence). Trimming took off 1 base at V and 0 bases at J, with 6 bases between the two ends. CDR3 amino acids: CASSLYPSTDTQYF. The DNA for the CDR3 is TGTGCCAGCAGCTTGTACCCAAGCACAGATACGCAGTATTTT.

The chain links TRBV7-2 to TRBJ1-1; D is possibly TRBD1 (6 bases). Germline V CDR1 and CDR2: SGHTA, FQGNSA. The CDR3 sequence is 15 residues long. V was trimmed by 7 bases and J by 3 bases, leaving 18 bases between them. Here the CDR3 DNA reads TGTGCCAGCACCGTAAGACGGGGGCCCGACACTGAAGCTTTCTTT. Amino acid sequence: CASTVRRGPDTEAFF.

The V and J genes are TRBV5-4 and TRBJ2-5; D is unclear. This CDR3 region has 14 residues. V gave up 0 bases and J gave up 5 bases, with 11 bases separating them. CDR1 and CDR2 (germline): SGHNT, YYREEE (reference sequence). Here the CDR3 DNA reads TGTGCCAGCAGCTTGGAGGGCCTAGGGGAGACCCAGTACTTC. The encoded protein is CASSLEGLGETQYF.

The V call is TRBV27, the J call TRBJ1-2; D unresolved. Germline V gene data show CDR1 as MNHEY and CDR2 as SMNVEV (reference sequence). V was trimmed by 0 bases and J by 8 bases, leaving 13 bases between them. The CDR3 length is 14 residues. This CDR3 reads CASSLSYSLRGYTF. As DNA, the CDR3 is TGTGCCAGCAGTTTATCGTACAGCCTTCGGGGCTACACCTTC.

This clone was picked up one time. V gene TRBV3-1 (or the pseudogene TRBV3-2) combines with J gene TRBJ2-5; 9 positions agree with TRBD2. After removal of 11 bases from V and 1 base from J, the junction contained 5 bases not matched to a gene. The CDR3 has 13 residues. CDR1 is LGHDT and CDR2 is YNNKEL in the germline V gene (reference sequence). The CDR3 spells CASRRGGQETQYF. CDR3 DNA sequence: TGTGCCTCAAGGCGGGGGGGCCAAGAGACCCAGTACTTC.

In the case of this clone: Other DNA sequences in this sample translate to the same CDR3. The V and J genes are TRBV5-1 and TRBJ2-3; no clear D. The length of the CDR3 is 14 residues. Germline V gives CDR1 SGHRS, CDR2 YFSETQ. V was cut by 5 bases and J by 0 bases, with 10 bases left in between. The DNA of the CDR3 is TGCGCCAGCAGGACTGGCACTAGCACAGATACGCAGTATTTT. Its translation is CASRTGTSTDTQYF.

The DNA for the CDR3 is TGTGCCAGCAGCATCTCCGGGACCCTCCAAGAGACCCAGTACTTC. This translates into CASSISGTLQETQYF. The chain uses TRBV9 and TRBJ2-5; D is tentatively TRBD1 or TRBD2 (5 bases each). The CDR3 spans 15 residues. V was trimmed by 4 bases and J by 1 base, leaving 14 bases between them. Germline CDR1 reads SGDLS; CDR2 reads YYNGEE.

The gene calls are TRBV24-1 and TRBJ2-7; D gene ambiguous. The CDR3 runs 12 residues. Germline values: CDR1 KGHDR, CDR2 SFDVKD. V was pared by 8 bases and J by 0 bases, with 7 bases between. CDR3 protein: CATNGSSYEQYV. As DNA, the CDR3 is TGTGCCACCAATGGCAGCTCCTACGAGCAGTACGTC.

This chain uses TRBV10-3 with TRBJ2-1; TRBD2 aligns across 11 bases. Germline values: CDR1 ENHRY, CDR2 SYGVKD. The CDR3 spans 17 residues. Trimming at V came to 3 bases and at J to 5 bases, leaving 9 bases not matched to a gene. The DNA for the CDR3 is TGTGCCATCAGTGACCCCGTGGGACTAGCGGTAAACAATGAGCAGTTCTTC. It yields the protein CAISDPVGLAVNNEQFF.

The chain is built from TRBV29-1 and TRBJ2-7; 7 bases agree with TRBD1. The CDR3 spans 12 residues. Germline lookup yields CDR1 SQVTM and CDR2 ANQGSEA. The junction had 5 bases not matched to a gene; V was cut back by 6 bases and J by 3 bases. The chain's CDR3 is CSVIDRVYEQYV. The CDR3 DNA sequence: TGCAGCGTCATTGACAGGGTCTACGAGCAGTACGTC.

The chain uses TRBV9 and TRBJ1-6; D is unresolved. The germline CDR1 and CDR2 sequences are SGDLS and YYNGEE. This CDR3 contains 16 residues. V gave up 3 bases and J gave up 0 bases, with 10 bases separating them. CDR3: CASSASSSSYNSPLHF. The CDR3 nucleotides read TGTGCCAGCAGCGCCAGCAGTAGCTCCTATAATTCACCCCTCCACTTT.

The chain couples TRBV7-2 to TRBJ2-1; the match to TRBD1 covers 7 bases. The CDR3 is made up of 15 amino acids. Germline trimming cut 8 bases from V and 2 bases from J; bases unmatched to any gene: 9. Germline loops: CDR1 SGHTA, CDR2 FQGNSA. CDR3 sequence (DNA): TGTGCCAGCTTCAGCCGGACAGGCGCCTACAATGAGCAGTTCTTC. Amino acids: CASFSRTGAYNEQFF. Filled out from reference TRBV7-2 and TRBJ2-1, the complete variable domain reads GAGVSQSPSNKVTEKGKDVELRCDPISGHTALYWYRQSLGQGLEFLIYFQGNSAPDKSGLPSDRFSAERTGGSVSTLTIQRTQQEDSAVYLCASFSRTGAYNEQFFGPGTRLTVL.

This clone was observed a handful of times. The chain joins TRBV5-1 to TRBJ2-1; D unclear. The germline V gene encodes CDR1 SGHRS and CDR2 YFSETQ. Deletions cut 0 bases from V and 10 bases from J, with 8 bases between. The CDR3 contains 12 residues. CDR3 DNA sequence: TGCGCCAGCAGCTTGGCAGGCCCAGAGCAGTTCTTC. Encoded protein: CASSLAGPEQFF.

V and J are TRBV29-1 and TRBJ2-3; possible D gene TRBD1, 5 bases. The CDR3 contains 14 residues. Germline-derived CDR1 and CDR2 are SQVTM and ANQGSEA. The V end was cut by 2 bases, the J end by 0 bases, with 9 bases between. The CDR3: CSVETTASTDTQYF. The DNA of the CDR3 is TGCAGCGTTGAAACGACAGCGAGCACAGATACGCAGTATTTT.

V gene TRBV7-2 combines with J gene TRBJ2-2, with 11 bases lining up with TRBD2. The J segment lost 0 bases and the V segment lost 6 bases, leaving 3 bases of the junction unmatched. The CDR3 covers 16 residues. Germline V lookup: CDR1 SGHTA, CDR2 FQGNSA. CDR3 region: CASRWGLAANTGELFF. CDR3 nucleotides: TGTGCCAGCAGATGGGGACTAGCGGCGAACACCGGGGAGCTGTTTTTT.

The chain couples TRBV30 to TRBJ1-6, with TRBD1 matching 7 bases. V shed 3 bases and J 7 bases; nucleotides not matched to a gene: 6. Germline V gives CDR1 GTSNPN, CDR2 SVGIG (reference sequence). This CDR3 region has 14 residues. Here the CDR3 reads CAWRPGGVNSPLHF. Here the CDR3 DNA reads TGTGCCTGGAGACCAGGGGGGGTGAATTCACCCCTCCACTTT.

The V and J genes are TRBV29-1 and TRBJ2-5; D tentatively fits TRBD1 or TRBD2 (5 bases each). The CDR3 totals 14 residues. Germline assignment: CDR1 SQVTM and CDR2 ANQGSEA. Trimming pared 6 bases from V and 5 bases from J, leaving 19 bases between. This CDR3 reads CSVIRGTVGETQYF. CDR3 DNA sequence: TGCAGCGTAATACGGGGCACGGTGGGGGAGACCCAGTACTTC.

The gene calls are TRBV30 and TRBJ1-2; D is unclear. Germline V gene sequence: CDR1 GTSNPN, CDR2 SVGIG (reference sequence). This CDR3 is built from 13 residues. V dropped 2 bases and J dropped 5 bases, with 12 bases sitting between them. The CDR3 here is CAWSSDGRYGYTF. DNA for the CDR3: TGTGCCTGGAGTTCGGACGGGAGGTATGGCTACACCTTC. Full variable domain (remainder filled in from reference TRBV30 and TRBJ1-2): SQTIHQWPATLVQPVGSPLSLECTVEGTSNPNLYWYRQAAGRGLQLLFYSVGIGQISSEVPQNLSASRPQDRQFILSSKKLLLSDSGFYLCAWSSDGRYGYTFGSGTRLTVV.